These 10 T cell receptor beta chains share one sample of origin, sequenced in a study of regulatory T cells in long-lasting Graves disease. Indicated time point: persistent/refractory GD, antithyroid drugs over 5 years with positive TRAb. PBMCs provided the RNA from which the TCR library was made. Sequencing libraries for TCR beta were prepared with iRepertoire HTBI primers and Arm-PCR of CDR3 regions. TCRdb itself ran the multiplex PCR reads through MiXCR, one entry per CDR3 protein. The sample lists 400,000 to 500,000 distinct CDR3 sequences; around 23% were seen once. The source material was peripheral blood mononuclear cells (PBMCs), sampled when the disease was refractory, from a patient treated with antithyroid drugs. Receptors were obtained from a female donor with Graves disease.

The chain has TRBV7-2 and TRBJ2-1, with a possible D match to TRBD2 (6 bases). This CDR3 contains 13 residues. Trimming shortened V by 4 bases and J by 15 bases, and 19 bases separated the two germline ends. The germline gives CDR1 SGHTA, CDR2 FQGNSA. The CDR3 DNA follows: TGTGCCAGCAGCTCGATTACCGGGACTCCGGGGTTCTTC. Its translation is CASSSITGTPGFF.

V usage is TRBV12-3 or TRBV12-4 and J usage is TRBJ2-3, with no clear D. The CDR3 covers 11 residues. V lost 8 bases, J lost 2 bases, and 5 bases lay in between. The CDR3 region has the DNA TGTGCCAGCGCCGACACAGATACGCAGTATTTT. This encodes CASADTDTQYF.

In this sample, this clonotype turned up many times. This chain uses TRBV28 with TRBJ1-1, with 7 bases fitting TRBD1. J was trimmed by 1 base and V by 5 bases; bases with no gene match: 7. Germline V gene lookup returns CDR1 MDHEN and CDR2 SYDVKM. The CDR3 is made up of 15 amino acids. CDR3 DNA: TGTGCCAGCAGTGGGTCCGGGACAGCGAACACTGAAGCTTTCTTT. This gives the protein CASSGSGTANTEAFF.

This clonotype was detected many times. The CDR3 protein is CASSQDSRTEAFF. The CDR3 bases are TGTGCCAGCAGCCAAGATAGTCGCACTGAAGCTTTCTTT. The V gene is TRBV3-1, the J gene TRBJ1-1; D gene ambiguous. The germline V and J ends were trimmed by 0 bases and 4 bases, with 6 bases remaining between them. The CDR3 extends over 13 amino acids. In germline, CDR1 is LGHDT, CDR2 YNNKEL (reference sequence).

The sample holds many counts of this clonotype. The chain recombines TRBV6-1 with TRBJ1-1, with D uncertain. The V end was cut by 8 bases, the J end by 8 bases, with 15 bases between. The CDR3 has 12 residues. Germline CDR1 is MNHNS and CDR2 is SASEGT. The CDR3 region has the DNA TGTGCCAGCCGAAGGGAGGCGGCAGAAGCTTTCTTT. It is translated as CASRREAAEAFF.

The sample holds many counts of this clonotype. The chain uses TRBV25-1 and TRBJ2-7; possibly TRBD2 for D (6 bases). The V and J ends lost 1 base and 0 bases respectively, with 7 bases between them. CDR1 and CDR2 (germline): MGHDK, SYGVNS. The CDR3 is 14 residues long. In DNA form, the CDR3 reads TGTGCCAGCAGTGAATCGGGAGTCTCCTACGAGCAGTACTTC. It specifies CASSESGVSYEQYF.

At least ten counts were recorded for this clonotype. This chain uses TRBV3-1 with TRBJ2-7; perhaps TRBD2 as D (6 bases). V dropped 5 bases and J dropped 7 bases, with 18 bases sitting between them. The CDR3 totals 14 residues. The V gene's germline CDR1 is LGHDT and CDR2 YNNKEL (reference sequence). The CDR3 spells CASSVTSPYWEQYF. The CDR3 coding sequence is TGTGCCAGCAGCGTAACTAGCCCCTATTGGGAGCAGTACTTC.

This chain uses TRBV13 with TRBJ2-5; TRBD2 aligns across 7 bases. The CDR3 runs to 13 residues. Germline CDR1 is PRHDT and CDR2 is FYEKMQ (reference sequence). V dropped 4 bases and J dropped 9; count of bases not matched to a gene: 8. The CDR3 region has the DNA TGTGCCAGCAGCTCGGGACTATCAAATTCCCAGTACTTC. Residues: CASSSGLSNSQYF.

The sample holds a few counts of this clonotype. The chain links TRBV9 to TRBJ2-5; D possibly corresponds to TRBD2 (6 bases). The CDR3 covers 15 residues. Trimming shortened V by 1 base and J by 7 bases, and 17 bases separated the two germline ends. Germline V CDR1 and CDR2: SGDLS, YYNGEE. CDR3 nucleotides: TGTGCCAGCAGCGTACGTTCTGGGGGGTTGGTGACCCAGTACTTC. It specifies CASSVRSGGLVTQYF. The full variable domain, completed using reference TRBV9 and TRBJ2-5, is DSGVTQTPKHLITATGQRVTLRCSPRSGDLSVYWYQQSLDQGLQFLIQYYNGEERAKGNILERFSAQQFPDLHSELNLSSLELGDSALYFCASSVRSGGLVTQYFGPGTRLLVL.

At least ten counts were recorded for this clonotype. The gene calls are TRBV7-6 and TRBJ2-2; D possibly corresponds to TRBD2 (5 bases). This CDR3 spans 12 amino acids. The germline gives CDR1 SGHVS, CDR2 FNYEAQ. The V and J ends lost 3 bases and 9 bases respectively, with 8 bases between them. The CDR3 loop is CASSFRDRELFF. The DNA for the CDR3 is TGTGCCAGCAGCTTTCGGGATAGGGAGCTGTTTTTT. The complete variable domain, with remaining parts taken from reference TRBV7-6 and TRBJ2-2, reads GAGVSQSPRYKVTKRGQDVALRCDPISGHVSLYWYRQALGQGPEFLTYFNYEAQQDKSGLPNDRFSAERPEGSISTLTIQRTEQRDSAMYRCASSFRDRELFFGEGSRLTVL.